Included here is one T cell receptor (beta chain) sequence, with context. This sample was included in a study of blood T cell repertoires in COVID-19. Study-level information: Donors in the United States, Italy and Spain gave samples during acute or convalescent COVID-19.

The age range of participants was about 18 to 95 years, with residence in about two dozen US areas. Each participant's cohort was designated according to participant-reported clinical history. Trimming pared 1 base from V and 10 bases from J, leaving 23 bases between. Germline V lookup: CDR1 SQVTM, CDR2 ANQGSEA. The CDR3 covers 16 residues. Per the authors' pipeline: Scientists estimated how many nucleated cells there were by amplifying reference gene primers. Sequenced by immunoSEQ multiplex PCR; TCRdb stores in-frame clones only, minus some. The DNA gave D and trimming, while V, J and clone size come from that table. This table has about 320,000 clones, over 85% appearing once.

The material sequenced was PBMCs or T cells enriched from blood (not recorded which). The chain combines TRBV29-1 with TRBJ2-1, with D perhaps TRBD2 (6 bases). The TCR comes from a man aged 55-75 years who had recovered from COVID-19. In DNA form, the CDR3 reads TGCAGCGTTGAAGGGTCCCGCGGGACCTCGGGTAGGGAGCAGTTCTTC. Encoded protein: CSVEGSRGTSGREQFF.